The clone carrying this T cell receptor beta chain was found many times. The antigen is unknown. The data were taken from a study of Graves' ophthalmopathy and Graves' hyperthyroidism. Researchers took RNA transcripts and amplified TCR beta CDR3 regions from them. The first round was an RT-PCR with HTBI primers, and the second round was a multiplex PCR. From the multiplex PCR reads, TCRdb called clonotypes with MiXCR, one entry per CDR3 protein. The repertoire holds about 400,000 distinct CDR3 sequences, 15% to 20% seen once, with more than 1.5% in the top ten. Patients were left out if they had other autoimmune diseases, uncontrolled infections, pregnancy or lactation. V lost 5 bases to trimming and J lost 3 bases, with 20 bases between them. CDR1 and CDR2 (germline): SQVTM, ANQGSEA. This CDR3 has 15 residues. General study results and limits: Cross-validated, the 13-signature model showed 87.88%/81.08% sensitivity/specificity, and 80%/75% in the test set. Ophthalmopathy progression cases were predicted by the model with about 70% sensitivity and 72.22% specificity.

The V call is TRBV29-1, the J call TRBJ2-7; D is possibly TRBD2 (8 bases). This TCR came from a young woman with Graves' ophthalmopathy. The sample was peripheral blood. The CDR3 loop is CSVREGARSIYEQYF. As DNA, the CDR3 is TGCAGCGTTCGGGAGGGGGCAAGATCTATCTACGAGCAGTACTTC.